The 29 T cell receptor beta chains given below trace back to one sample, sequenced in a study of monozygotic twins with cystic fibrosis. Assay: immunoSEQ multiplex PCR; the TCRdb copy retains only in-frame clones and omits some. The data contain around 25,000 clones, under 95% of them singletons. What was sequenced was blood. Receptor source: a girl between 2 and 10 years old with cystic fibrosis.

The chain carries TRBV29-1 and TRBJ1-2; no reliable D call. The V gene's germline CDR1 is SQVTM and CDR2 ANQGSEA. This CDR3 contains 13 residues. V was clipped by 2 bases and J by 7 bases, with 14 bases between them. The CDR3, as DNA: TGCAGCGTTGAACCAGTGCTATTCGGTGGCTACACCTTC. The encoded protein is CSVEPVLFGGYTF.

This chain uses TRBV30 with TRBJ2-1; D is undetermined. V was clipped by 0 bases and J by 4 bases, with 7 bases between them. The CDR3 extends over 13 amino acids. Germline V gene sequence: CDR1 GTSNPN, CDR2 SVGIG (reference sequence). The CDR3 DNA reads TGTGCCTGGAGTGTAGAGGAGTACAATGAGCAGTTCTTC. Residues: CAWSVEEYNEQFF. Full variable domain (missing parts from reference TRBV30 and TRBJ2-1): SQTIHQWPATLVQPVGSPLSLECTVEGTSNPNLYWYRQAAGRGLQLLFYSVGIGQISSEVPQNLSASRPQDRQFILSSKKLLLSDSGFYLCAWSVEEYNEQFFGPGTRLTVL.

The chain links TRBV5-1 to TRBJ1-1; D is unresolved. V was cut by 3 bases and J by 5 bases, with 11 bases left in between. The CDR3 totals 13 residues. The germline V gene encodes CDR1 SGHRS and CDR2 YFSETQ. In DNA form, the CDR3 reads TGCGCCAGCAGCTCTCAGGTCCGGACTGAAGCTTTCTTT. Its translation: CASSSQVRTEAFF.

This clone was counted once. This chain joins TRBV14 and TRBJ2-3; D is possibly TRBD1 or TRBD2 (6 bases each). V shed 1 base and J shed 1 base, with 12 bases lying between them. The CDR3 has 16 residues. Germline lookup yields CDR1 SGHDN and CDR2 FVKESK. For the CDR3, the DNA is TGTGCCAGCAGCCAAGTCGGGGGCACGGGCACAGATACGCAGTATTTT. It specifies CASSQVGGTGTDTQYF.

This chain uses TRBV5-1 with TRBJ1-1, with a tentative D call TRBD1 (5 bases). Looked up from germline, CDR1 is SGHRS and CDR2 is YFSETQ. The CDR3 totals 14 residues. V lost 0 bases and J lost 4, with 10 bases in between. The CDR3 reads CASSLAGGSTEAFF. CDR3 bases: TGCGCCAGCAGCTTGGCCGGGGGATCCACTGAAGCTTTCTTT.

This rearrangement joins TRBV19 to TRBJ2-5, with TRBD1 as a possible D gene (6 bases). CDR3 size: 17 residues. CDR1 and CDR2 (germline): LNHDA, SQIVND (reference sequence). V dropped 3 bases and J dropped 1 base, with 18 bases sitting between them. CDR3 nucleotide sequence: TGTGCCAGTAGTATGACGTCAGGGGCCAGGGCCCAAGAGACCCAGTACTTC. Protein product: CASSMTSGARAQETQYF.

V usage is TRBV30 and J usage is TRBJ2-2; D possibly corresponds to TRBD1 (5 bases). In germline, CDR1 is GTSNPN, CDR2 SVGIG (reference sequence). Trimming left V 0 bases short and J 6 bases short, with 11 bases between. The CDR3 spans 14 residues. For the CDR3, the DNA is TGTGCCTGGAGTGTCCCAGGGTTGGCCGGGGAGCTGTTTTTT. Its translation is CAWSVPGLAGELFF.

The chain couples TRBV19 to TRBJ1-3, with TRBD1 identical over 7 bases. Germline-derived CDR1 and CDR2 are LNHDA and SQIVND (reference sequence). The V and J ends lost 5 bases and 0 bases, in that order; junction bases with no gene match: 10. There are 17 residues in the CDR3. DNA of the CDR3: TGTGCCAGTAGTCCGGTGACAGGGCTAAGCTCTGGAAACACCATATATTTT. Residues: CASSPVTGLSSGNTIYF.

The genes are TRBV27 and TRBJ1-4; 11 nucleotides line up with TRBD1. The CDR3 covers 17 residues. From germline, CDR1 is MNHEY and CDR2 SMNVEV (reference sequence). With 5 bases clipped from V and 2 bases from J, the junction kept 7 bases outside the gene matches. CDR3 protein: CASSPWDRGVTNEKLFF. CDR3 nucleotide sequence: TGTGCCAGCAGTCCTTGGGACAGGGGGGTCACTAATGAAAAACTGTTTTTT.

The rearrangement joins TRBV9 to TRBJ1-2, with D unresolved. Germline lookup yields CDR1 SGDLS and CDR2 YYNGEE. This CDR3 has 16 amino acids. Trimming removed 5 bases from V and 4 bases from J, with 21 bases in between. The CDR3 region is CASRPLVGRFSYGYTF. In DNA form, the CDR3 reads TGTGCCAGCAGGCCGTTAGTAGGGAGGTTCAGCTATGGCTACACCTTC.

This clone was seen only once. The CDR3 spells CASSLDGAYYEQYF. The CDR3 DNA follows: TGTGCCAGCAGCTTAGATGGGGCTTACTACGAGCAGTACTTC. This chain joins TRBV7-2 and TRBJ2-7; D perhaps matches TRBD1 (5 bases). The germline V gene encodes CDR1 SGHTA and CDR2 FQGNSA. This CDR3 contains 14 residues. Trimming took 1 base from V and 3 from J, leaving 10 bases between them.

The genes are TRBV7-9 and TRBJ2-3, with 14 bases aligning to TRBD2. This CDR3 comprises 15 residues. Germline-derived CDR1 and CDR2 are SEHNR and FQNEAQ (reference sequence). After removal of 5 bases from V and 8 bases from J, the junction contained 6 bases not matched to a gene. The CDR3 sequence is CASSPGLAGATTQYF. CDR3 DNA sequence: TGTGCCAGCAGCCCGGGACTAGCGGGGGCCACTACGCAGTATTTT.

This clone was seen just once. J is TRBJ1-2 and V is TRBV19; D remains ambiguous. This CDR3 contains 14 residues. CDR1 LNHDA and CDR2 SQIVND come from the germline V gene (reference sequence). Trimming stripped 4 bases from V and 7 bases from J, with 16 bases between. The chain's CDR3 is CASSTRRQSGGYTF. CDR3 coding DNA: TGTGCCAGTAGTACCCGTAGGCAGAGCGGTGGCTACACCTTC.

The chain joins TRBV6-5 to TRBJ1-2, with 12 bases identical to TRBD1. This CDR3 spans 15 amino acids. The germline gives CDR1 MNHEY, CDR2 SVGAGI. Trimming at V came to 6 bases and at J to 3 bases, leaving 5 bases not matched to a gene. CDR3 in DNA: TGTGCCAGCAGCCGCGGGACAGGGGGCGACTATGGCTACACCTTC. It codes for CASSRGTGGDYGYTF.

This chain uses TRBV4-3 with TRBJ2-7; D perhaps matches TRBD1 (6 bases). The CDR3 loop spans 14 amino acids. V was trimmed by 1 base and J by 6 bases, leaving 13 bases between them. Germline V gene sequence: CDR1 LGHNA, CDR2 YSLEER. The CDR3 sequence: CASSQARGYGEQYF. For the CDR3, the DNA is TGCGCCAGCAGCCAAGCAAGGGGGTACGGCGAGCAGTACTTC.

The rearrangement joins TRBV6-5 to TRBJ1-5; D is uncertain. The CDR3 has 13 residues. Trimming took off 7 bases at V and 5 bases at J, with 12 bases between the two ends. CDR1 MNHEY and CDR2 SVGAGI come from the germline V gene. The CDR3 loop is CASNLAPDQPQHF. The CDR3 bases are TGTGCCAGCAACTTGGCGCCGGATCAGCCCCAGCATTTT.

CDR3 sequence: CASSPWGTENEKLFF. The CDR3 DNA is TGTGCCAGCAGCCCGTGGGGGACAGAGAATGAAAAACTGTTTTTT. The chain combines TRBV7-9 with TRBJ1-4; 7 nucleotides match TRBD1. The CDR3 has 15 residues. Germline lookup yields CDR1 SEHNR and CDR2 FQNEAQ (reference sequence). The V and J ends lost 5 bases and 5 bases, in that order; junction bases with no gene match: 8.

This clone came up once. The V gene is TRBV7-9, the J gene TRBJ1-2; D not certain. The germline gives CDR1 SEHNR, CDR2 FQNEAQ (reference sequence). This CDR3 is 13 amino acids long. The V and J ends lost 4 bases and 4 bases respectively, with 10 bases between them. In DNA, the CDR3 is TGTGCCAGCAGCTCGACCCCGGTCTATGGCTACACCTTC. Translating gives CASSSTPVYGYTF.

The chain has TRBV5-6 and TRBJ2-7; D is unclear. Germline V gene lookup returns CDR1 SGHDT and CDR2 YYEEEE. CDR3 size: 11 residues. The V end lost 0 bases, the J end lost 6 bases, and 4 bases lay between the germline ends. This CDR3 is CASSLASEQYF. The CDR3 nucleotides read TGTGCCAGCAGCTTGGCCAGCGAGCAGTACTTC.

This clone was seen once. The CDR3: CASTPRDNSYEQYF. The CDR3 DNA sequence: TGTGCCAGCACCCCAAGGGACAACTCCTACGAGCAGTACTTC. The chain employs TRBV2 and TRBJ2-7, with D perhaps matching TRBD1 (6 bases). Looked up from germline, CDR1 is SNHLY and CDR2 is FYNNEI. The CDR3 sequence is 14 residues long. V was trimmed by 7 bases and J by 0 bases, leaving 13 bases between them.

This chain uses TRBV15 with TRBJ1-2, with 8 bases fitting TRBD1. Germline CDR1 reads LNHNV; CDR2 reads YYDKDF (reference sequence). Losses at the gene ends were 5 bases for V and 7 bases for J; bases not matched to a gene: 3. The CDR3 sequence is 12 residues long. In DNA, the CDR3 is TGTGCCACCAGCCAGGACAGGGCTGGCTACACCTTC. Amino acid sequence: CATSQDRAGYTF.

The chain uses TRBV7-9 and TRBJ1-1, with D possibly matching TRBD1 (6 bases). V dropped 5 bases and J dropped 0 bases, with 13 bases sitting between them. The germline CDR1 and CDR2 sequences are SEHNR and FQNEAQ (reference sequence). The CDR3 contains 15 residues. This chain's CDR3 is CASSTQPGVNTEAFF. The CDR3 DNA reads TGTGCCAGCAGCACCCAGCCAGGGGTGAACACTGAAGCTTTCTTT.

This clone was observed a handful of times. V is TRBV7-2 and J is TRBJ1-2, with 7 bases lining up with TRBD1. CDR3 length: 15 amino acids. CDR1 is SGHTA and CDR2 is FQGNSA in the germline V gene. After removal of 1 base from V and 2 bases from J, the junction contained 4 bases not matched to a gene. CDR3 in DNA: TGTGCCAGCAGCTTAGGGACAGGCCTCAACTATGGCTACACCTTC. Encoded protein: CASSLGTGLNYGYTF.

This sequence joins TRBV11-3 and TRBJ2-7, with 7 bases that match TRBD1. This CDR3 has 14 residues. J lost 4 bases, V lost 5 bases, and 8 bases had no gene match. Germline CDR1 SGHNT, CDR2 YENEEA. CDR3 sequence: CASSRGQSSYEQYF. As DNA, the CDR3 is TGTGCCAGCAGCCGGGGACAGAGCTCTTACGAGCAGTACTTC. The full variable domain, rest sourced from reference TRBV11-3 and TRBJ2-7, is EAGVVQSPRYKIIEKKQPVAFWCNPISGHNTLYWYLQNLGQGPELLIRYENEEAVDDSQLPKDRFSAERLKGVDSTLKIQPAELGDSAVYLCASSRGQSSYEQYFGPGTRLTVT.

V is TRBV27 and J is TRBJ1-4; TRBD1 aligns across 8 bases. The trim removed 7 bases at V and 8 bases at J, leaving 12 bases unmatched. Germline CDR1 and CDR2: MNHEY and SMNVEV (reference sequence). This CDR3 region has 15 residues. CDR3 region: CASTRKGTGGEKLFF. The DNA for the CDR3 is TGTGCCAGCACGCGGAAGGGGACAGGAGGCGAAAAACTGTTTTTT.

Details on this clone: Mismatch with germline at one junction end may stem from a read error. The V call is TRBV28, the J call TRBJ1-1, with D unresolved. CDR3 length: 13 residues. CDR1 and CDR2 (germline): MDHEN, SYDVKM. Here the CDR3 DNA reads TGTGCCTGCAGCTTGTCCCCCAACACTGAAGCTTTCTTT. It codes for CACSLSPNTEAFF.

The chain is built from TRBV30 and TRBJ1-5; maybe TRBD1 (5 bases). CDR3 length: 14 residues. Trimming left V 0 bases short and J 2 bases short, with 8 bases between. CDR1 and CDR2 from the germline V gene are GTSNPN and SVGIG (reference sequence). As DNA, the CDR3 is TGTGCCTGGAGTGTAAAAGGGGGCAATCAGCCCCAGCATTTT. This translates into CAWSVKGGNQPQHF. The complete variable domain, with remaining parts taken from reference TRBV30 and TRBJ1-5, reads SQTIHQWPATLVQPVGSPLSLECTVEGTSNPNLYWYRQAAGRGLQLLFYSVGIGQISSEVPQNLSASRPQDRQFILSSKKLLLSDSGFYLCAWSVKGGNQPQHFGDGTRLSIL.

The chain combines TRBV30 with TRBJ2-7, with TRBD1 identical over 7 bases. V trimming: 4 bases; J trimming: 3 bases; junction bases outside the gene matches: 0. Germline V gene sequence: CDR1 GTSNPN, CDR2 SVGIG (reference sequence). This CDR3 region has 11 residues. The CDR3 region is CAWTGGYEQYF. The CDR3 nucleotides read TGTGCCTGGACAGGGGGCTACGAGCAGTACTTC.

V and J are TRBV5-1 and TRBJ2-7, with 8 bases matching TRBD2. The CDR3 loop spans 13 amino acids. Germline assignment: CDR1 SGHRS and CDR2 YFSETQ. The ends lost 7 bases at V and 7 bases at J; junction bases unmatched: 10. This CDR3 reads CASGWVAGREQYF. CDR3 nucleotide sequence: TGCGCCAGCGGGTGGGTAGCGGGGCGGGAGCAGTACTTC.